A single sample is the source of the 2 T cell receptor beta chains below, sequenced in a study of CD8 T cells in ankylosing spondylitis. A single record per CDR3 protein comes from TCRdb applying MiXCR to the 5' RACE reads. The data hold 150,000 to 200,000 distinct CDR3 sequences, with 13% observed a single time. What was sequenced was blood, either unsorted or a sorted T cell fraction (not recorded which). These receptors were collected from a female donor with ankylosing spondylitis or in good health (not recorded which).

This clonotype has a count of ten or more. This chain connects TRBV20-1 to TRBJ1-4; D might be TRBD1 (6 bases). Trimming removed 5 bases from V and 8 bases from J, with 18 bases in between. The germline gives CDR1 DFQATT, CDR2 SNEGSKA (reference sequence). This CDR3 spans 14 amino acids. The CDR3 is CSAPPGGAREKLFF. The CDR3 region has the DNA TGCAGTGCTCCTCCCGGGGGGGCGCGGGAAAAACTGTTTTTT.

The table lists this clonotype with many counts. This sequence joins TRBV7-3 and TRBJ2-5, with D perhaps matching TRBD1 (6 bases). The germline CDR1 and CDR2 sequences are SGHTA and FQGTGA. The length of the CDR3 is 18 residues. V was clipped by 5 bases and J by 1 base, with 23 bases between them. The CDR3 loop is CASSLPPRTATLQETQYF. The CDR3 DNA is TGTGCCAGCAGCCTCCCGCCGCGGACAGCGACTCTCCAAGAGACCCAGTACTTC. Combining the CDR3 with reference TRBV7-3 and TRBJ2-5 gives the whole variable domain GAGVSQTPSNKVTEKGKYVELRCDPISGHTALYWYRQSLGQGPEFLIYFQGTGAADDSGLPNDRFFAVRPEGSVSTLKIQRTERGDSAVYLCASSLPPRTATLQETQYFGPGTRLLVL.